Listed below are T cell receptor beta chains from one sample, sequenced in a study of blood T cells in healthy people across ages. TCRdb reprocessed the 5' RACE reads via MiXCR and lists one record per CDR3 protein. The sample contains 790,000 or so distinct CDR3 sequences, 56% of which appear only once. The material sequenced was blood. The receptors shown here come from a man aged 35 to 55 in good health. The CDR3 runs from the conserved cysteine through the conserved F or W. A D gene is named only where the DNA matches it firmly. Expanded clones get a size class; other rows say once, few or many, or leave the size out.

D,size,J,V,DNA,CDR3
.,few,TRBJ1-4,TRBV7-2,TGTGCCAGCAGCTTAGATTATCTTGCAGCAATCGGCGAAAAACTGTTTTTT,CASSLDYLAAIGEKLFF
.,.,TRBJ2-5,TRBV12-3/TRBV12-4,TGTGCCAGCAGGGAGCCTGGAGCAGAGACCCAGTACTTC,CASREPGAETQYF
.,few,TRBJ2-6,TRBV10-3,TGTGCCATCAGTGAGTCGGGGACTGGGGCCAACGTCCTGACTTTC,CAISESGTGANVLTF
.,.,TRBJ1-4,TRBV19,TGTGCCAACCTACGCCGGCAGTCCGAAAAACTGTTTTTT,CANLRRQSEKLFF
TRBD1,.,TRBJ1-6,TRBV20-1,TGCAGTGCTAGTATTTCGACAGGGGTTGATTCACCCCTCCACTTT,CSASISTGVDSPLHF
.,.,TRBJ2-7,TRBV4-3,TGCGCCAGCAGCCAGACCGGACCACCTAAGGAGCAGTACTTC,CASSQTGPPKEQYF
TRBD1,few,TRBJ1-5,TRBV4-1,TGCGCCAGCAGCCAAGAGGGGGACAGGGCGAACAATCAGCCCCAGCATTTT,CASSQEGDRANNQPQHF
TRBD2,.,TRBJ2-5,TRBV29-1,TGCAGCGTTGGTTTTAGCGGGGGGGCGGAAGAGCAGTACTTC,CSVGFSGGAEEQYF
.,many,TRBJ2-7,TRBV7-2,TGTGCCAGCAGCTCCGGGGTCTCCTACGAGCAGTACTTC,CASSSGVSYEQYF
.,few,TRBJ2-4,TRBV6-2/TRBV6-3,TGTGCCAGCACTGCGATGAGGGGGGCTCCGGGGGGAGCCAAAAACATTCAGTACTTC,CASTAMRGAPGGAKNIQYF
TRBD2,.,TRBJ2-2,TRBV24-1,TGTGCCACCAGTGATTTTAATACCGGGGAGGGAACCGGGGAGCTGTTTTTT,CATSDFNTGEGTGELFF
TRBD2,few,TRBJ2-7,TRBV4-1,TGCGCCAGCAGCCGTAGCGGGATGAACTACGAGCAGTACTTC,CASSRSGMNYEQYF
TRBD2,.,TRBJ2-2,TRBV3-1,TGTGCCAGCAGTCGGAACGGACTAGCGGGGGGGCCCCCCGGGGAGCTGTTTTTT,CASSRNGLAGGPPGELFF
.,.,TRBJ2-4,TRBV6-2/TRBV6-3,TGTGCCAGCAGCAAGAGCGGGTGGAATGAGCAGTACTTC,CASSKSGWNEQYF
.,.,TRBJ1-2,TRBV14,TGTGCCAGCAGCCAAGATCTTGAGGGGGGCTACACCTTC,CASSQDLEGGYTF
TRBD2,.,TRBJ2-7,TRBV6-2/TRBV6-3,TGTGCCGTCCAAGCGGGAGTATACGAGCAGTACTTC,CAVQAGVYEQYF
.,.,TRBJ2-1,TRBV20-1,TGCAGTGCTATCCCAGACGATCTAAGTCTCTTTGAGCAGTTCTTC,CSAIPDDLSLFEQFF
.,.,TRBJ1-5,TRBV20-1,TGCAGTGTTGGAGTCTCCAGTCGTCAGCCCCAGCATTTT,CSVGVSSRQPQHF
TRBD2,.,TRBJ2-5,TRBV24-1,TGTGCCACCAGTGACTACAAGGGACTAGATGCCCCCGTGGGGACCCAGTACTTC,CATSDYKGLDAPVGTQYF
TRBD2,.,TRBJ2-7,TRBV7-3,TGTGCCAGCAGCCGAAGTGCTAGCGGGAGATCCTACGAGCAGTACTTC,CASSRSASGRSYEQYF
TRBD2,few,TRBJ2-7,TRBV28,TGTGCCAGCAGAACCACTAGACTAGCAGACAATGAGCAGTACTTC,CASRTTRLADNEQYF
TRBD1,.,TRBJ1-2,TRBV6-1,TGTGCCAGCAGTAAGGACAGGGTGAACTATGGCTACACCTTC,CASSKDRVNYGYTF
.,.,TRBJ1-5,TRBV12-3/TRBV12-4,TGTGCCAGCAGTTTGAACAACTACGATCAGCCCCAGCATTTT,CASSLNNYDQPQHF
.,.,TRBJ2-7,TRBV6-6,TGTGCCAGCAGTTACTCGATGGTTCAGGACGAGCAGTACTTC,CASSYSMVQDEQYF
.,few,TRBJ1-6,TRBV12-3/TRBV12-4,TGTGCCAGCAGTCGCAGGACGGTTCATAATTCACCCCTCCACTTT,CASSRRTVHNSPLHF
.,.,TRBJ2-1,TRBV20-1,TGCAGTGCCTTCCAAGTCCCGGAGCAGTTCTTC,CSAFQVPEQFF
TRBD1,few,TRBJ2-3,TRBV6-6,TGTGCCAGCAGTTCCCAGGGGGCTGATACGCAGTATTTT,CASSSQGADTQYF
.,.,TRBJ2-5,TRBV29-1,TGCAGCGTTTTCCAAAGGTTCGGAGAGACCCAGTACTTC,CSVFQRFGETQYF
TRBD1,.,TRBJ1-1,TRBV20-1,TGCAGTGCTACGATACCCGACACGGACAGGTACACTGAAGCTTTCTTT,CSATIPDTDRYTEAFF
.,.,TRBJ2-5,TRBV12-3/TRBV12-4,TGTGCCAGCAGTCCCTCCCCCGGACTGGGGGAGACCCAGTACTTC,CASSPSPGLGETQYF
.,.,TRBJ1-2,TRBV6-1,TGTGCCAGCAGTGCAATAGAGGGATCGAAGGGCTACACCTTC,CASSAIEGSKGYTF
.,few,TRBJ2-7,TRBV29-1,TGCAGCGTTGAAGGGGGGAGTTCGGGCTACGAGCAGTACTTC,CSVEGGSSGYEQYF
.,.,TRBJ2-7,TRBV2,TGTGCCACCCAAACCGAACGAGGGATATATGAGCAGTACTTC,CATQTERGIYEQYF
.,.,TRBJ2-3,TRBV5-1,TGCGCCAGCAGCTGGGAGCTCACAGATACGCAGTATTTT,CASSWELTDTQYF
.,few,TRBJ2-1,TRBV3-1,TGTGCCAGCAGCCAGGGTACGGCGGGAAAGGGAACCTACAATGAGCAGTTCTTC,CASSQGTAGKGTYNEQFF
TRBD1,.,TRBJ2-5,TRBV20-1,TGCAGTGCTAGAAGTACAGGGGAAGAGACCCAGTACTTC,CSARSTGEETQYF
.,once,TRBJ1-4,TRBV20-1,TGCAGTGCTAGAGAAGGGGCACGCGGTGGAAAACTGTTTTTT,CSAREGARGGKLFF